Listed below are T cell receptor beta chains from one sample, sequenced in a study of blood T cell repertoires in COVID-19. Assay used: immunoSEQ multiplex PCR; TCRdb lists only in-frame clones, some missing. The sample contains about 180,000 clones, 70% to 90% of which appear only once. Sequenced input: peripheral blood. Every receptor here comes from a human donor with active or convalescent COVID-19. The donor label of this sample is uncertain. The CDR3 runs from the conserved cysteine through the conserved F or W. A D gene is named only where the DNA matches it firmly. Size is stated for part of the rows, as once, few or many counts, or as a class when the clone is expanded.

v_gene,len,d_gene,j_gene,abundance,CDR3nt,CDR3aa
TRBV30,15,TRBD1,TRBJ2-3,NA,TGTGCCTGGAGTGTACAGGGGGCATTCACAGATACGCAGTATTTT,CAWSVQGAFTDTQYF
TRBV6-5,13,NA,TRBJ1-1,NA,TGTGCCAGCAGTTACCTGACAAAGACCCAAGCTTTCTTT,CASSYLTKTQAFF
TRBV24-1,12,NA,TRBJ2-1,NA,TGTGCCGTTATCTTTCGGGGGGCTGAGCAGTTCTTC,CAVIFRGAEQFF
TRBV7-9,11,NA,TRBJ2-7,NA,TGTGCCAGCAGCCCCCTCCGCGAGCAGTACTTC,CASSPLREQYF
TRBV9,15,TRBD2,TRBJ2-1,NA,TGTGCCAGCAGCGTAGGACTAGCTGAAATCAATGAGCAGTTCTTC,CASSVGLAEINEQFF
TRBV12-3/TRBV12-4,13,NA,TRBJ1-2,NA,TGTGCCAGCAGTTCAGGGTCTAACTATGGCTACACCTTC,CASSSGSNYGYTF
TRBV2,13,NA,TRBJ1-1,NA,TGTGCCAGCAGATTGGCAGATTTCGCTGAAGCTTTCTTT,CASRLADFAEAFF
TRBV12-3/TRBV12-4,13,NA,TRBJ1-1,NA,TGTGCCAGCAGTTTAGGCCGGGGCACTGAAGCTTTCTTT,CASSLGRGTEAFF
TRBV7-8,15,TRBD2,TRBJ2-3,NA,TGTGCCAGCAGCTTGGGGACTAGCGTCACAGATACGCAGTATTTT,CASSLGTSVTDTQYF
TRBV7-3,13,TRBD1,TRBJ2-7,NA,TGTGCCAGCAGCTTAAGTCACAGGGGCGAGCAGTACTTC,CASSLSHRGEQYF
TRBV7-9,14,TRBD1,TRBJ2-7,NA,TGTGCCAGCAGCTTAGCCCAGGGGGTGTACGAGCAGTACTTC,CASSLAQGVYEQYF
TRBV5-5,15,NA,TRBJ2-1,NA,TGTGCCAGCAGCCCCCGGGGTAGGGACTACAATGAGCAGTTCTTC,CASSPRGRDYNEQFF
TRBV18,15,NA,TRBJ1-1,NA,TGTGCCAGCTCACGGATAACAGGGCAGGACACTGAAGCTTTCTTT,CASSRITGQDTEAFF
TRBV2,13,NA,TRBJ2-1,NA,TGTGCCAGTGGGACCGCCGCGGGGAATGAGCAGTTCTTC,CASGTAAGNEQFF
TRBV28,16,TRBD2,TRBJ2-1,once,TGTGCCAGCAGTCCGGAGACTAGCGGCTCCTACAATGAGCAGTTCTTC,CASSPETSGSYNEQFF
TRBV4-1,15,NA,TRBJ2-1,NA,TGCGCCAGCAAACCAAGTGTCGGGAGTATGGATGAGCAGTTCTTC,CASKPSVGSMDEQFF
TRBV12-3/TRBV12-4,13,NA,TRBJ2-3,NA,TGTGCCAGCAGTTCTCACAGGGCATTGTCGCAGTATTTT,CASSSHRALSQYF
TRBV11-3,14,NA,TRBJ2-3,once,TGTGCCAGCAGCCCTCGAGTCGGCACAGATACGCAGTATTTT,CASSPRVGTDTQYF
TRBV7-9,15,TRBD1,TRBJ2-7,NA,TGTGCCAGCAGCCCAACGGACAGGCTCAACTACGAGCAGTACTTC,CASSPTDRLNYEQYF
TRBV12-5,15,TRBD2,TRBJ2-1,once,TGTGCTAGTGGTTTCGGACTAGCGGGTCGGGATGAGCAGTTCTTC,CASGFGLAGRDEQFF
TRBV11-2,18,TRBD2,TRBJ2-5,NA,TGTGCCAGCAGCTTAGGTTGGAGGACTAGCGGTCTGTGGGAGACCCAGTACTTC,CASSLGWRTSGLWETQYF
TRBV5-4,13,TRBD2,TRBJ2-7,NA,TGTGCCAGCAGCTTGGCTAGCGGGAGCGAGCAGTACTTC,CASSLASGSEQYF
TRBV2,14,TRBD2,TRBJ2-5,NA,TGTGCCAGCTTCCCCCTAGCGGGAGTGGAGACCCAGTACTTC,CASFPLAGVETQYF
TRBV10-1,14,TRBD2,TRBJ2-3,NA,TGCGCCAGCAGTGATCCAGCGGGAGAGGATACGCAGTATTTT,CASSDPAGEDTQYF
TRBV5-1,16,TRBD2,TRBJ2-2,NA,TGCGCCAGCAGCCCAACTAGCGGGAGATACACCGGGGAGCTGTTTTTT,CASSPTSGRYTGELFF
TRBV2,17,TRBD1,TRBJ1-2,once,TGTGCCAGCAGTGACCGGGACAGGGGGCATCCTGAACTTGGCTACACCTTC,CASSDRDRGHPELGYTF
TRBV15,16,NA,TRBJ2-7,once,TGTGCCACCAGCAGGAAAATGGCGGCACGTACCTACGAGCAGTACTTC,CATSRKMAARTYEQYF
TRBV4-1,15,NA,TRBJ2-6,once,TGCGCCAGCAGCTCACCAGAAGCTGGGGCCAACGTCCTGACTTTC,CASSSPEAGANVLTF
TRBV5-4,14,NA,TRBJ1-3,NA,TGTGCCAGCAGCTTGACGGGGGAAGGGAACACCATATATTTT,CASSLTGEGNTIYF
TRBV30,13,NA,TRBJ2-2,many,TGTGCCTGGAGTGGGGCTCGGACCGGGGAGCTGTTTTTT,CAWSGARTGELFF
TRBV7-9,14,NA,TRBJ2-3,NA,TGTGCCAGCAGCCCACAAGGGAGAAGGAATACGCAGTATTTT,CASSPQGRRNTQYF
TRBV5-4,12,NA,TRBJ1-2,NA,TGTGCCAGCAGCTTAGCCAACTATGGCTACACCTTC,CASSLANYGYTF
TRBV7-9,12,NA,TRBJ1-2,NA,TGTGCCAGCAGCGCCCTAAACTATGGCTACACCTTC,CASSALNYGYTF
TRBV11-2,14,TRBD2,TRBJ2-7,once,TGTGCCAGCAGCCTCGGGGGGAATGGCTACGAGCAGTACTTC,CASSLGGNGYEQYF
TRBV4-2,15,NA,TRBJ1-6,few,TGTGCCAGCAGCCAAGACCGGGGGGTCGACTCACCCCTCCACTTT,CASSQDRGVDSPLHF
TRBV28,16,TRBD1,TRBJ2-5,NA,TGTGCCAGCAGTCTGACAGGGGGCCAAATCCAAGAGACCCAGTACTTC,CASSLTGGQIQETQYF
TRBV14,19,TRBD1,TRBJ2-1,few,TGTGCCAGCAGCCAAGGATGGGGCCAGGGGGCGTCTCGGGGCAATGAGCAGTTCTTC,CASSQGWGQGASRGNEQFF
TRBV13,16,NA,TRBJ1-2,NA,TGTGCCAGCAGCTACCTGGGGCTGGGTTCAAACTATGGCTACACCTTC,CASSYLGLGSNYGYTF
TRBV3-1/TRBV3-2,12,NA,TRBJ2-7,NA,TGTGCCAGCAGCCAAGTATGGGACTTGCAGTACTTC,CASSQVWDLQYF
TRBV7-2,16,TRBD1,TRBJ1-2,NA,TGTGCCAGCGTCAAACAGGGGGCCCAATTGTATGATGGCTACACCTTC,CASVKQGAQLYDGYTF
TRBV12-3/TRBV12-4,12,NA,TRBJ1-1,NA,TGTGCCAGCAGATCTACAGAAACTGAAGCTTTCTTT,CASRSTETEAFF
TRBV2,14,NA,TRBJ2-1,NA,TGTGCCAGCAGTGAAGCCCGGACATACAATGAGCAGTTCTTC,CASSEARTYNEQFF
TRBV4-3,20,TRBD1,TRBJ1-2,once,TGCGCCAGCAGCCAAGATAGGGCGACTTTGAACAGGGGCGCTAGGTATGGCTACACCTTC,CASSQDRATLNRGARYGYTF
TRBV7-2,15,TRBD1,TRBJ1-5,NA,TGTGCCAGCAGCCAGAGACAGGGTCGCAATCAGCCCCAGCATTTT,CASSQRQGRNQPQHF
TRBV12-3/TRBV12-4,13,NA,TRBJ1-2,NA,TGTGCCAGCAGTTATAACTTGCCCTATGGCTACACCTTC,CASSYNLPYGYTF
TRBV7-2,14,TRBD2,TRBJ2-1,NA,TGTGCCAGCAGTCGCGCGGGGGGTGTCAATGAGCAGTTCTTC,CASSRAGGVNEQFF
TRBV19,15,TRBD2,TRBJ2-3,NA,TGTGCCAGTACCACCGAGCGGGGGCGCACAGATACGCAGTATTTT,CASTTERGRTDTQYF
TRBV5-1,15,NA,TRBJ2-1,NA,TGCGCCAGCAGCTTGGATCCGGGGAGTAGCGCTGAGCAGTTCTTC,CASSLDPGSSAEQFF
TRBV18,17,TRBD1,TRBJ1-6,NA,TGTGCCAGCTCTGGGGCAGGACAGGGGGTCATAAGTTCACCCCTCCACTTT,CASSGAGQGVISSPLHF
TRBV20-1,13,NA,TRBJ1-5,few,TGCAGTGCTAGTACAGGGACCAATCAGCCCCAGCATTTT,CSASTGTNQPQHF
TRBV6-1,15,NA,TRBJ1-5,NA,TGTGCCAGCAGTGAATCCGGGACTTACAATCAGCCCCAGCATTTT,CASSESGTYNQPQHF